This record concerns one T cell receptor beta chain sequence. This entry is derived from a study of blood T cell repertoires in COVID-19. Study-level information: Some COVID-19 samples were acute and others convalescent; all came from the United States, Italy and Spain. Nucleic acid was either cDNA or gDNA, and it came from T cells, B-cell-depleted T cells, or PBMCs.

Original methodology: Nucleated cell counts were estimated from reference gene primer amplification. Repertoires were generated with immunoSEQ multiplex PCR, while TCRdb's copy carries only in-frame clones and drops some. V and J calls and clone size are copied from that table; D and trimming were computed from the DNA. The table has 150,000 to 200,000 clones, 80% to 90% seen once. Trimming left V 2 bases short and J 6 bases short, with 17 bases between. Germline V lookup: CDR1 LGHNA, CDR2 YSLEER. CDR3 size: 16 residues. The gene calls are TRBV4-3 and TRBJ2-1; D ambiguous. The sample consisted of peripheral blood. The TCR comes from a man in his fifties with active or convalescent COVID-19. CDR3 protein: CASSQLVGGTGNEQFF. CDR3 DNA: TGCGCCAGCAGCCAACTAGTTGGTGGTACTGGCAATGAGCAGTTCTTC.